Below are 9 T cell receptor beta chains sequenced from a single sample in a study of blood T cell repertoires in COVID-19. Assay used: immunoSEQ multiplex PCR; TCRdb lists only in-frame clones, some missing. This table holds fewer than 450,000 clones, about 90% found once. The sequenced material came from PBMCs or T cells enriched from blood (not recorded which). Receptor source: a woman in her twenties or thirties who had recovered from COVID-19.

The chain links TRBV4-3 to TRBJ1-3; D is possibly TRBD1 (6 bases). Trimming took off 0 bases at V and 2 bases at J, with 8 bases between the two ends. This CDR3 comprises 15 residues. From germline, CDR1 is LGHNA and CDR2 YSLEER. Here the CDR3 DNA reads TGCGCCAGCAGCCAAGATAAGGGGGCTGGAAACACCATATATTTT. Amino acids: CASSQDKGAGNTIYF.

This sequence joins TRBV27 and TRBJ2-7; 7 positions agree with TRBD1. Germline loops: CDR1 MNHEY, CDR2 SMNVEV (reference sequence). Germline trimming cut 0 bases from V and 4 bases from J; bases unmatched to any gene: 6. This CDR3 spans 15 amino acids. The CDR3 protein is CASSLSGTEDYEQYF. The CDR3 nucleotides are TGTGCCAGCAGTTTATCGGGGACAGAAGATTACGAGCAGTACTTC.

V usage is TRBV13 and J usage is TRBJ2-5; 7 bases line up with TRBD2. The V segment lost 4 bases and the J segment 2 bases; nucleotides outside the gene matches: 10. Germline values: CDR1 PRHDT, CDR2 FYEKMQ (reference sequence). This CDR3 has 16 residues. The CDR3 DNA reads as TGTGCCAGCAGCTCGAAAGCGGGGCCAAATCAAGAGACCCAGTACTTC. This translates into CASSSKAGPNQETQYF.

This clone has only one observation. The chain links TRBV7-2 to TRBJ1-5, with 7 bases lining up with TRBD1. J lost 2 bases, V lost 2 bases, and 3 bases had no gene match. The CDR3 totals 15 residues. Germline V gene data show CDR1 as SGHTA and CDR2 as FQGNSA. DNA for the CDR3: TGTGCCAGCAGCTTAACGCAGGGGGGCAATCAGCCCCAGCATTTT. This gives the protein CASSLTQGGNQPQHF.

The J gene is TRBJ1-2, the V gene TRBV20-1, with unresolved D. Germline V lookup: CDR1 DFQATT, CDR2 SNEGSKA (reference sequence). The CDR3 consists of 11 residues. V was clipped by 6 bases and J by 1 base, with 6 bases between them. CDR3 DNA sequence: TGCAGTGCATGGCTTAACTATGGCTACACCTTC. Residues: CSAWLNYGYTF.

The genes are TRBV27 and TRBJ2-7, with 7 bases fitting TRBD1. V lost 5 bases, J lost 0 bases, and 10 bases stayed unmatched. Germline V gene sequence: CDR1 MNHEY, CDR2 SMNVEV (reference sequence). The CDR3 sequence is 16 residues long. In DNA form, the CDR3 reads TGTGCCAGCAGTCCCTCACAGGGGACGACCTCCTACGAGCAGTACTTC. Translated: CASSPSQGTTSYEQYF.

This chain joins TRBV5-5 and TRBJ1-2; a weak D match, TRBD1 (5 bases). In germline, CDR1 is SGHKS, CDR2 YYEKEE (reference sequence). With 0 bases removed from V and 8 bases from J, the gap between germline ends came to 11 bases. The CDR3 has 13 residues. The CDR3 DNA is TGTGCCAGCAGCTTGGGGGGCGCGGACGGCTACACCTTC. Amino acids: CASSLGGADGYTF.

The sample holds a few counts of this clone. The J gene is TRBJ1-3, the V gene TRBV2; D possibly corresponds to TRBD1 (6 bases). Germline V gene sequence: CDR1 SNHLY, CDR2 FYNNEI. This CDR3 has 16 residues. V lost 0 bases and J 4 bases, leaving 13 bases between the germline ends. As DNA, the CDR3 is TGTGCCAGCAGTGAAGCCCCTCCAGGGGCGGGAAACACCATATATTTT. Translation: CASSEAPPGAGNTIYF.

The chain uses TRBV30 and TRBJ1-1; TRBD1 matches 8 bases. This CDR3 comprises 12 residues. V was pared by 3 bases and J by 10 bases, with 7 bases of the junction left unmatched. In germline, CDR1 is GTSNPN, CDR2 SVGIG (reference sequence). The CDR3 coding sequence is TGTGCCTGGAGCAAGGACAGGGTGGTAGCTTTCTTT. Amino acid sequence: CAWSKDRVVAFF.